Sequencing of this T cell receptor (beta chain) was carried out in a study of cytomegalovirus exposure and HLA in healthy donors listed by TCRdb under 2017. About the full investigation: In an earlier analysis of fewer than 750 of the donors, less than 350 Gb of sequence data and approximately 100 million unique TCR beta sequences from 150 million to 200 million T cells were reported. An early release covering roughly 600 HLA-typed donors comprised approximately 300 gigabases of sequencing data and approximately 80 million unique TCR sequences. Of the approximately 370 genotyped donors, roughly 76% were placed in the genetic ancestry cluster associated with self-reported Caucasian donors. The aim of the study was to test whether cataloging public T cell receptors could identify signatures of past pathogen exposure. The study used immunosequencing to profile the T cell repertoires of more than 650 subjects and linked those repertoires to cytomegalovirus serostatus. Besides the first cohort of roughly 660 subjects, a separate validation cohort made up of over 100 different subjects was used. To predict cytomegalovirus infection status, the study brought together high-throughput TCR immunosequencing, statistical association of individual TCRs with disease status, and machine learning. A later analysis re-analyzed previously published TCR beta repertoires from 550 to 700 donors and added high-resolution HLA genotyping to study TCR occurrence patterns. In the later analysis, no new phenotypic data were used to find candidate immune exposures; instead, reliance was placed on TCR beta sequences and their occurrence across donors. An earlier analysis of around 640 of the donors used high-throughput TCR beta sequencing to judge whether each TCR beta V gene segment behaved as functional or pseudogenic. Donor age, sex, ethnicity and CMV serostatus were collected together with the repertoire data. Genome-wide SNP genotypes for about three fifths of the roughly 670 donors were used in a later genetic analysis, which treated that subset as a discovery cohort. All discovery cohort repertoires had been generated on a single sequencing platform. HLA typing covered class I and class II loci at four-digit resolution. The number of donors typed differed by locus, with roughly 629-640 for A, B, C, DRB1 and DQB1, roughly 520 for DQA1, under 610 for DPA1, and around 450 for DPB1. Roughly 5 DR-DQ haplotypes were handled as single units for association and clustering, since linkage in the cohort was strong. Among 398 genotyped donors of the cohort, an average of around 220,000 unique TCR beta nucleotide sequences was sequenced per donor, of which about 18% were non-productive.

The library was obtained by the immunoSEQ multiplex PCR assay. A mixture of 60 forward primers for TCR Vbeta segments and 13 reverse primers for TCR Jbeta segments was used in the multiplex PCR. The CDR3 region of rearranged TCR beta genes was amplified from genomic DNA by a multiplex PCR assay. The amplified TCR beta libraries were sequenced on the Illumina HiSeq System as 87-base-pair reads. As for how the authors treated the data: A later analysis tallied about 77 million unique TCR beta chains across the 666 repertoires, and around 9.9 million of those chains were shared by two or more donors. Raw reads were error-corrected and collapsed into unique sequences with a nearest-neighbor algorithm that merged closely related sequences to remove PCR and sequencing errors. To assign V, D and J gene segments, CDR3 sequences were aligned to IMGT reference sequences. For a sequence to be retained, at least a six-nucleotide match to both a V gene segment and a J gene segment was required. A rearrangement was called productive if the CDR3 had no stop codons and remained in frame with V and J, and every other rearrangement was called non-productive. CDR3 was defined according to IMGT convention as the region running from the second conserved V-encoded cysteine to the conserved J-encoded phenylalanine. The earlier analysis of 450 to 750 of the donors excluded any sequence lacking an unambiguous match to a single V gene segment. An earlier analysis of fewer than 650 of the donors classified V segments as functional when productive rearrangements were above 56.7% and as segregating when the standard deviation between donors was above 5%. A statistical classification framework was built to diagnose cytomegalovirus status from the catalog of TCR beta chain sequences. V and J gene assignment, in a later analysis, came from comparing TCR nucleotide sequences with IMGT/GENE-DB human TR gene sequences. In a later analysis, CDR3 sequences and most-parsimonious VDJ recombination scenarios were assigned using the TCRdist pipeline. A later analysis defined each TCR beta chain by its CDR3 amino acid sequence plus V-gene family, and excluded reads lacking a unique V-gene family. A later analysis removed 600 or so highly shared, low-generation-probability nucleotide sequences to deal with suspected cross-contamination and a sequencing artifact. In a later analysis, a clonal expansion index was calculated for each public chain from normalized within-repertoire ranks of inferred template counts. In a later analysis, generation probabilities were computed with a VDJ recombination model fitted to out-of-frame rearrangements, and the resulting probabilities were checked against IGoR. Hypergeometric tests were used in a later analysis to score TCR-TCR, TCR-HLA and TCR-CMV co-occurrence, with a repertoire-size bias correction applied to the TCR pairs. A later analysis estimated false discovery rates by permuting HLA or CMV assignments 20 times. In a later analysis, co-occurring TCRs were grouped using DBSCAN, and TCRdist sequence similarity was added for clustering within HLA-allele-positive subsets. Repertoires with fewer than 30,000 or more than 120,000 public chains were left out of co-occurrence clustering, as were a few repertoires with anomalous nucleotide sharing. The clones in this table, taken by TCRdb from immuneACCESS, are in-frame only. Not every clone is retained; where verified, under half of the shortfall comes from an unresolved V gene, and the cause of the rest is unknown. That table gives V, J and clone size, and the DNA gave D and trimming. This sample lists some 170,000 clones; about 80% were detected once. Over 2% of the sample lies in the top ten.

Concerning this clone: Its binding antigen is unknown. No much larger clone is present one base from it, and per-base qualities are unavailable.

Summary of the overall study and its limitations: While some public TCRs were present in many individuals, most TCR sequences turned up only very rarely across donors. Presence/absence analyses assumed roughly uniform sequencing depth across donors, an assumption that may not hold. At a false discovery rate of 0.05, a later analysis linked around 17,000 TCR beta sequences to specific HLA alleles. In a later analysis, several top co-occurrence clusters were reported to appear linked to parvovirus B19, influenza, CMV and Epstein-Barr virus. A further reported finding was that TCR beta sequences accurately predicted the HLA-A and HLA-B alleles for most subjects in the first cohort. Correlated functional status among segregating V segments might reflect linkage disequilibrium, but an unknown experimental factor could not be ruled out. Compared with equally common non-associated chains, HLA-associated TCR beta chains in a later analysis were more clonally expanded and had lower generation probabilities. Because the 87-base-pair reads could not distinguish some IMGT-functional V segments, including TRBV6-2 and TRBV6-3, those segments were excluded. A later analysis found that TCR association rates varied across HLA loci, with DRB1 alleles showing the most associated TCRs and HLA-C alleles the fewest. A later genetic analysis associated a missense DCLRE1C variant with V-gene and J-gene trimming of TCR beta chains, and an independent cohort replicated the association. Assigning TCR associations to individual alleles was difficult when HLA alleles, especially DR and DQ, strongly co-occurred. Only TCR beta chains were sequenced in this cohort, and the absence of alpha or paired-chain data limited detectable features. A later genetic analysis reported fewer N-insertions in productive TCRs among donors in an Asian-associated ancestry cluster than the 666-donor mean. The sequencing pipeline was judged likely to have produced a cluster of highly shared sequence variants as a technical artifact. According to the authors, the approach could potentially be generalized to other disease states and immunological phenotypes. In an earlier analysis of several hundred of the donors, most TCR beta V segments were observed in productive rearrangements about 87% or about 30% of the time, broadly matching IMGT annotations. The classifier was reported to diagnose cytomegalovirus status with high specificity and sensitivity in both the original cohort and the validation cohort. The earlier analysis of around 600 of the donors excluded roughly 17 rarely observed V segments, including chromosome 9 orphons, because counts were too low. CMV serostatus was the only immune exposure information available for the cohort. A later analysis found that most CMV-associated TCR beta chains appeared HLA-restricted, with HLA associations seemingly driven largely by CMV exposure. A total of fewer than 200 TCR beta chains were listed by the study as associated with cytomegalovirus. A few of the identified cytomegalovirus-associated TCR beta chains were confirmed in vitro to be specific for cytomegalovirus antigens. Because HLA typing was missing for some donors at each locus, association tests included only the typed subset.

The cohort consisted of approximately 670 healthy bone marrow donors. At the time of sampling, all cohort members were nominally healthy, though unrecorded immune exposures were likely present. The donor was CMV seronegative and was included in the group of under 450 seronegative cohort members. Each donor provided a peripheral blood sample, and peripheral blood mononuclear cells were used for TCR beta sequencing. Genomic DNA extraction from the blood cell samples was performed with the Qiagen DNeasy Blood Extraction Kit. The germline V gene yields KGHSH for CDR1 and LQKENI for CDR2. The germline ends are 12 bases apart after V is trimmed by 3 bases and J by 6 bases. The CDR3 has 14 amino acids, counting the end cysteine and phenylalanine. Only CDR3 DNA remains: 42 bases, in frame from the first base.

The rearrangement combines TRBV18 with TRBJ2-1; TRBD1 might be the D gene, on 5 matching bases. Specimen: PBMCs. The sequence came from a woman in her twenties or thirties in good health and CMV-seronegative. The CDR3 protein: CASSPQSGFNEQFF. In nucleotides, the sequence is TGTGCCAGCTCACCGCAATCAGGGTTCAATGAGCAGTTCTTC. The entire variable domain, with the stretches around the CDR3 drawn from the reference TRBV18 and TRBJ2-1 proteins, is NAGVMQNPRHLVRRRGQEARLRCSPMKGHSHVYWYRQLPEEGLKFMVYLQKENIIDESGMPKERFSAEFPKEGPSILRIQQVVRGDSAAYFCASSPQSGFNEQFFGPGTRLTVL.